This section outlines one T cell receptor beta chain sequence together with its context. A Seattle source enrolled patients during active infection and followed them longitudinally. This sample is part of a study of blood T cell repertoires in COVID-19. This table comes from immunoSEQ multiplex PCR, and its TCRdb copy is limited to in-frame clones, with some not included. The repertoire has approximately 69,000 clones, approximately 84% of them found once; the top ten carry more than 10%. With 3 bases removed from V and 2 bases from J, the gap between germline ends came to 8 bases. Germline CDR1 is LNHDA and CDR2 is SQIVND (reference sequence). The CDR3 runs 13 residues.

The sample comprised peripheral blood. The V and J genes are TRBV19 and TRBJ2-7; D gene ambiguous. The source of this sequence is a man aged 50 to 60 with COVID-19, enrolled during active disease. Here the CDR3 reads CASSMTGAYEQYF. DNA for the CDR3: TGTGCCAGTAGTATGACCGGAGCCTACGAGCAGTACTTC.